This T cell receptor (beta chain) was sequenced in a study of monozygotic twins with inflammatory bowel disease. This CDR3 region has 15 residues. Germline V gene data show CDR1 as MDHEN and CDR2 as SYDVKM. Incorporation of UMIs carrying a 6-nucleotide sample barcode was performed by template switching. TCRdb re-called the 5' RACE reads, yielding one record per CDR3 amino acid sequence without DNA. The sample totals some 450,000 distinct CDR3 sequences. This clonotype was obtained from a human donor with ulcerative colitis or Crohn's disease, or a healthy co-twin of an affected twin (not recorded which). The rearrangement uses TRBV28 and TRBJ2-1; the TCRdb D gene call, TRBD2, has no DNA to confirm it. The material sequenced was blood. CDR3 amino acids: CASSAGTQLGNEQFF.